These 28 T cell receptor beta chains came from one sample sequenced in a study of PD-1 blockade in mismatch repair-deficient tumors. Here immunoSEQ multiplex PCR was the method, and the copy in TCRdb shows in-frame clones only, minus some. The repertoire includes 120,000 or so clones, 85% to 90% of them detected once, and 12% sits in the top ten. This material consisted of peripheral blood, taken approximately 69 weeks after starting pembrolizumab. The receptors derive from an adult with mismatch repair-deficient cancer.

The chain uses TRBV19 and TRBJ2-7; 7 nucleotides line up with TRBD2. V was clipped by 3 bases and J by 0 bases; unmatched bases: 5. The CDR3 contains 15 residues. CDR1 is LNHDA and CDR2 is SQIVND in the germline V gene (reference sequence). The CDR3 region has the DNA TGTGCCAGTAGTATTTTTGGGGGGGGCTCCTACGAGCAGTACTTC. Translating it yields CASSIFGGGSYEQYF. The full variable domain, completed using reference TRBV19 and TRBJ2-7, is DGGITQSPKYLFRKEGQNVTLSCEQNLNHDAMYWYRQDPGQGLRLIYYSQIVNDFQKGDIAEGYSVSREKKESFPLTVTSAQKNPTAFYLCASSIFGGGSYEQYFGPGTRLTVT.

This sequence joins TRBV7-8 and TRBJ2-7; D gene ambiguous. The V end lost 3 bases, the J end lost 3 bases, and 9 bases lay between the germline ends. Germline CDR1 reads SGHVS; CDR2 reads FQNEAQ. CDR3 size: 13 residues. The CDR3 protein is CASSFSEFYEQYF. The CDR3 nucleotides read TGTGCCAGCAGCTTCTCGGAGTTCTACGAGCAGTACTTC.

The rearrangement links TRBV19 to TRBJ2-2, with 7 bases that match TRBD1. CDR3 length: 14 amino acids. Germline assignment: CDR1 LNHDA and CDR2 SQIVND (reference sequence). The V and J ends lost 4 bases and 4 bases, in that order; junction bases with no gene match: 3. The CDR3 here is CASSTRTGTGELFF. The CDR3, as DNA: TGTGCCAGTAGTACCCGGACAGGCACCGGGGAGCTGTTTTTT.

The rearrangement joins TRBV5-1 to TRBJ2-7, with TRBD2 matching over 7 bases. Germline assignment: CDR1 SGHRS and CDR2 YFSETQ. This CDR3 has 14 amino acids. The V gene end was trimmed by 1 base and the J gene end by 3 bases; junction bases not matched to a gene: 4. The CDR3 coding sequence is TGCGCCAGCAGCTTGTGGGGCGGGAGCTACGAGCAGTACTTC. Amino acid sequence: CASSLWGGSYEQYF.

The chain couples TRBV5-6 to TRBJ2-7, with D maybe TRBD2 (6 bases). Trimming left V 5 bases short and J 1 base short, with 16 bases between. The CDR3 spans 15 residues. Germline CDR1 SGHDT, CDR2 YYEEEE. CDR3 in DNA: TGTGCCAGCAGTCAAACAATGGGACTTTCCTACGAGCAGTACTTC. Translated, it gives CASSQTMGLSYEQYF.

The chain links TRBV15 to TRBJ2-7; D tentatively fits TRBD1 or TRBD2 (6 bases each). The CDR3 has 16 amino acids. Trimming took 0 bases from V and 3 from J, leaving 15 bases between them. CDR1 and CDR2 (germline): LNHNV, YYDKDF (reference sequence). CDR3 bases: TGTGCCACCAGCAGAGACTTCTTGCGGGACAACTACGAGCAGTACTTC. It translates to CATSRDFLRDNYEQYF.

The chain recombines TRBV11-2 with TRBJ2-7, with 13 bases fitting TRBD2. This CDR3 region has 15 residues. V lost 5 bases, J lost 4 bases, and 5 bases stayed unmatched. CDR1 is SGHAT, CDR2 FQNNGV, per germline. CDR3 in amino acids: CASSEGTSGIYEQYF. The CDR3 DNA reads TGTGCCAGCAGCGAGGGGACTAGCGGGATATACGAGCAGTACTTC.

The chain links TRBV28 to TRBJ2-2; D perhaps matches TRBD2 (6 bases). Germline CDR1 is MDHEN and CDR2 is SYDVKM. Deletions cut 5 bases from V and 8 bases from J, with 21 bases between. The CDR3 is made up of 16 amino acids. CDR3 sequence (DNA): TGTGCCAGCAGTACCCTGGACGGAGCCGGAGGGGGGGAGCTGTTTTTT. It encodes CASSTLDGAGGGELFF.

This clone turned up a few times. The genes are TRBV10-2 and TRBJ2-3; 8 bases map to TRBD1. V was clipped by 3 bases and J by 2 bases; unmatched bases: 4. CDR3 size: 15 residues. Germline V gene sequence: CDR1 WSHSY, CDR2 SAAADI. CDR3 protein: CASSEGTGLTDTQYF. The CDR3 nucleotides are TGCGCCAGCAGTGAAGGGACAGGACTCACAGATACGCAGTATTTT.

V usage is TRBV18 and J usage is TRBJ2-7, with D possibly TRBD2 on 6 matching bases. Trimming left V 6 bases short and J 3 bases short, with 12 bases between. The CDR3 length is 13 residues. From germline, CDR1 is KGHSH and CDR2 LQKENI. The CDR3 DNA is TGTGCCAGCTCTTCGGGACTTTACTACGAGCAGTACTTC. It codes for CASSSGLYYEQYF.

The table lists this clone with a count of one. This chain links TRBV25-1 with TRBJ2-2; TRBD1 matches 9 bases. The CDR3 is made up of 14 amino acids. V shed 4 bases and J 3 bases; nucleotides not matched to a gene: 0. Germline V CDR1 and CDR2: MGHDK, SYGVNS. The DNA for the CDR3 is TGTGCCAGCAGTGGGACAGGGGACACCGGGGAGCTGTTTTTT. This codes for CASSGTGDTGELFF.

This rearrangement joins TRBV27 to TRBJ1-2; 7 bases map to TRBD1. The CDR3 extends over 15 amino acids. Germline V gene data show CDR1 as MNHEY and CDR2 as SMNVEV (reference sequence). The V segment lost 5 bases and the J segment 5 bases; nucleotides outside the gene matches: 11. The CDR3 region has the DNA TGTGCCAGCAGTCCCCGACAGGGAGGAGGGTATGGCTACACCTTC. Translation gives CASSPRQGGGYGYTF.

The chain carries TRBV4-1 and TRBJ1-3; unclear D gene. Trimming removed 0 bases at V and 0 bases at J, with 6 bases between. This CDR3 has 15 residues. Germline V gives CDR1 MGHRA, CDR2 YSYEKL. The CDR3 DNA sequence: TGCGCCAGCAGCCAAGATAGGGCCTCTGGAAACACCATATATTTT. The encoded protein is CASSQDRASGNTIYF.

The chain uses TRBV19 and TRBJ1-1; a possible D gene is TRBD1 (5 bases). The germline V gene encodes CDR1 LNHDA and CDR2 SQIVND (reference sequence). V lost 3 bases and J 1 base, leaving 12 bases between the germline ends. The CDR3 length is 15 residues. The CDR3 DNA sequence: TGTGCCAGTAGTATCTGGGGCCAACGGAACACTGAAGCTTTCTTT. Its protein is CASSIWGQRNTEAFF.

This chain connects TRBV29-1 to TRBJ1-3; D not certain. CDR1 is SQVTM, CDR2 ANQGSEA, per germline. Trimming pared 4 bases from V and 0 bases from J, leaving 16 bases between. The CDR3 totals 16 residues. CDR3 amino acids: CSVVGVGQSSGNTIYF. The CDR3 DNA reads TGCAGCGTTGTCGGAGTAGGGCAGAGCTCTGGAAACACCATATATTTT.

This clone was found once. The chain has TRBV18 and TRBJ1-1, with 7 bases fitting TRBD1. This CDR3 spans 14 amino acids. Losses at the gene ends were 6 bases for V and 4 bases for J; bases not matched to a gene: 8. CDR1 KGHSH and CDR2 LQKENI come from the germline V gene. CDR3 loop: CASSPNRGSTEAFF. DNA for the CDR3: TGTGCCAGCTCGCCGAACAGGGGAAGCACTGAAGCTTTCTTT.

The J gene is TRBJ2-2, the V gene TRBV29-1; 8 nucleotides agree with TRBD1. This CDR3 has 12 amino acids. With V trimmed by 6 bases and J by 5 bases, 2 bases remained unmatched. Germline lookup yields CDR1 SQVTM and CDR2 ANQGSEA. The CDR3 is CSVTGDTGELFF. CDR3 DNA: TGCAGCGTGACAGGGGATACCGGGGAGCTGTTTTTT.

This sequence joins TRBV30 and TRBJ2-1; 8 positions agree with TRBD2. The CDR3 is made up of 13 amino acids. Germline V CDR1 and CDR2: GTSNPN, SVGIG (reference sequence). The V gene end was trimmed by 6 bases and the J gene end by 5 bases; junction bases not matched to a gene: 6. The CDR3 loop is CACTGTRHNEQFF. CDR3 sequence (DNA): TGTGCCTGTACCGGGACTAGACACAATGAGCAGTTCTTC.

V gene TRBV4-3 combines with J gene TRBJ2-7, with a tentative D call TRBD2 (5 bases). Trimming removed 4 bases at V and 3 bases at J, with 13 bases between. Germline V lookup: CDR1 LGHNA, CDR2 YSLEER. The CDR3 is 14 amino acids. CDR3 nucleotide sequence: TGCGCCAGCAGCCCAACGGCGGGTGACTACGAGCAGTACTTC. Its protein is CASSPTAGDYEQYF.

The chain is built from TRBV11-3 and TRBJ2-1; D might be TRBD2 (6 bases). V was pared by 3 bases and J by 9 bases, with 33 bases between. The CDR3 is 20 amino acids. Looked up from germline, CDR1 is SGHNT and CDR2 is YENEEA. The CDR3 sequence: CASSFLYSGDRALKGIEQFF. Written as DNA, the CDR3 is TGTGCCAGCAGCTTTTTATATTCGGGGGACCGGGCCCTAAAAGGTATTGAGCAGTTCTTC.

CDR3 residues: CASSSGLAGVSTDTQYF. The DNA for the CDR3 is TGTGCCAGCAGCTCCGGACTAGCGGGAGTTAGCACAGATACGCAGTATTTT. The chain couples TRBV7-2 to TRBJ2-3; 13 nucleotides agree with TRBD2. CDR1 is SGHTA, CDR2 FQGNSA, per germline. V dropped 4 bases and J dropped 0; count of bases not matched to a gene: 4. This CDR3 is built from 17 residues.

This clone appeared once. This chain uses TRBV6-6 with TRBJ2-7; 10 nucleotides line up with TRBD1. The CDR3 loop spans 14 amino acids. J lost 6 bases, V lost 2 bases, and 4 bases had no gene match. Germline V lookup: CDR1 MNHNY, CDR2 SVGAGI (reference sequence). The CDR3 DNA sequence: TGTGCCAGCAGTTACAGGACAGGGGGGGGCGAGCAGTACTTC. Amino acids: CASSYRTGGGEQYF.

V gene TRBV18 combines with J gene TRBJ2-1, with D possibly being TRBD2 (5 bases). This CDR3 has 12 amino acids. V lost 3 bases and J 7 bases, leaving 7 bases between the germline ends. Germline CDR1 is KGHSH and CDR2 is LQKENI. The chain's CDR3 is CASSPPGNEQFF. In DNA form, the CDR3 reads TGTGCCAGCTCACCGCCGGGAAATGAGCAGTTCTTC.

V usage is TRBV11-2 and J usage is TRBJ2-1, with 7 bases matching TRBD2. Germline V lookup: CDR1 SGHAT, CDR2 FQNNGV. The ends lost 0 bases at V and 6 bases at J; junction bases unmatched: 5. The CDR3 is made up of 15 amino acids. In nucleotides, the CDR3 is TGTGCCAGCAGCTTAGAGGTTCCGGGGGGCAATGAGCAGTTCTTC. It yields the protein CASSLEVPGGNEQFF.

CDR3 sequence (DNA): TGTGCCAGTAGTAGTGTAGCGGTATACAATGAGCAGTTCTTC. Its translation: CASSSVAVYNEQFF. V is TRBV19 and J is TRBJ2-1; D may be TRBD2 (6 bases). This CDR3 region has 14 residues. With 4 bases removed from V and 4 bases from J, the gap between germline ends came to 11 bases. Germline V gene lookup returns CDR1 LNHDA and CDR2 SQIVND (reference sequence).

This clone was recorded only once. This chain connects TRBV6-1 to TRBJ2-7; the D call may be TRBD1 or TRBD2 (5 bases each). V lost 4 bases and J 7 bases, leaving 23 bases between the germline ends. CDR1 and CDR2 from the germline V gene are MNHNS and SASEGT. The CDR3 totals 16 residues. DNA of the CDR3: TGTGCCAGCAGTGTAGGGGCCCTCCCCGAAGGGAGTGAGCAGTACTTC. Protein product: CASSVGALPEGSEQYF.

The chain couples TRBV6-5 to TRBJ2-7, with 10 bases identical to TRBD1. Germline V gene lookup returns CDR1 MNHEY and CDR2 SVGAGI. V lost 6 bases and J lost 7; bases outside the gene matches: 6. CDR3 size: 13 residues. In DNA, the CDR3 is TGTGCCAGCAGCGGGACAGGGGTACTGGAGCAGTACTTC. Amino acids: CASSGTGVLEQYF.

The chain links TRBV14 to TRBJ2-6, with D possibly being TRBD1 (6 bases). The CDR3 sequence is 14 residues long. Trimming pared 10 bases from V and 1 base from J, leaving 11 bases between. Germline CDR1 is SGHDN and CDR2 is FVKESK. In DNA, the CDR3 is TGTGCCAAAACCGACAGGTCTGGGGCCAACGTCCTGACTTTC. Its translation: CAKTDRSGANVLTF.